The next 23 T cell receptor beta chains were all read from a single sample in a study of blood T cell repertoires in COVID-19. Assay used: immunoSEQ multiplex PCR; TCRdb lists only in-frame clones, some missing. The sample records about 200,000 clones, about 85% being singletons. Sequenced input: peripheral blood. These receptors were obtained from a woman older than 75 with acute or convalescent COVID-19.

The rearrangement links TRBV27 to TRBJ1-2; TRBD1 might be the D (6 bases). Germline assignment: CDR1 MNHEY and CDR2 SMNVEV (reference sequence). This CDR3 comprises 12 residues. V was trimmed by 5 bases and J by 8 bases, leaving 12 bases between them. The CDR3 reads CASSRAGVGYTF. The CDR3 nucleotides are TGTGCCAGCAGTCGGGCAGGGGTAGGCTACACCTTC.

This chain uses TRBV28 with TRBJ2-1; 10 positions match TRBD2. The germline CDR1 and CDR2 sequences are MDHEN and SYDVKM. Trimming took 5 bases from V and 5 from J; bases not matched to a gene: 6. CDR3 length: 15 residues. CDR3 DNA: TGTGCCAGCAGTATTACTAGCGGGACCAACAATGAGCAGTTCTTC. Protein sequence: CASSITSGTNNEQFF.

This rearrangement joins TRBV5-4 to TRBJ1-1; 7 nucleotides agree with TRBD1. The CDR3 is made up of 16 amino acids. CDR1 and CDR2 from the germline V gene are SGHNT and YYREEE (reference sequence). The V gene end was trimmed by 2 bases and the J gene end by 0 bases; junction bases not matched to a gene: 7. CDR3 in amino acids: CASSLRGRMMNTEAFF. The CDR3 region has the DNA TGTGCCAGCAGCTTAAGGGGGCGGATGATGAACACTGAAGCTTTCTTT.

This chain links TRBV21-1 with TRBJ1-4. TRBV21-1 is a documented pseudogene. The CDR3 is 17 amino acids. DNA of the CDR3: TGTGCCAGCAGCCCCCGAAAAGGGAGTGCAACTAATGAAAAACTGTTTTTT. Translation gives CASSPRKGSATNEKLFF.

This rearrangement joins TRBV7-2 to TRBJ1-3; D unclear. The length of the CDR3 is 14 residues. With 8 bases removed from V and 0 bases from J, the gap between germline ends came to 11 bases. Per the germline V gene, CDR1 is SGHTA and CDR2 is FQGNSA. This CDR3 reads CASLPVSSGNTIYF. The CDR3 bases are TGTGCCAGCTTGCCAGTCAGCTCTGGAAACACCATATATTTT.

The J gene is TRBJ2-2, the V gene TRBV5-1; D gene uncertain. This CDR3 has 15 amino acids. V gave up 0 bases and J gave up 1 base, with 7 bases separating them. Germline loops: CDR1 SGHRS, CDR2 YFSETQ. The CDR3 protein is CASSLVELNTGELFF. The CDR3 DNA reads TGCGCCAGCAGCTTGGTGGAGTTGAACACCGGGGAGCTGTTTTTT.

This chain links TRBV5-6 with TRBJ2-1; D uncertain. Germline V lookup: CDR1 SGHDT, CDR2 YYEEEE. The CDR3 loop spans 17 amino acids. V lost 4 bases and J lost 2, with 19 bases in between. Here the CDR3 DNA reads TGTGCCAGCAGCCCCTCCCCGGGTGTATTACCCTACAATGAGCAGTTCTTC. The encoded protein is CASSPSPGVLPYNEQFF.

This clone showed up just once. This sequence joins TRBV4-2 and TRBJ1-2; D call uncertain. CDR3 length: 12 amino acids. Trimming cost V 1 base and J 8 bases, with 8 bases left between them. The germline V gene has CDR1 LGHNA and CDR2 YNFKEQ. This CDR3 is CASSQAGWGYTF. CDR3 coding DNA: TGTGCCAGCAGCCAAGCGGGTTGGGGCTACACCTTC.

CDR3: CASSYTGNQETQYF. The CDR3 bases are TGTGCCAGCAGCTACACAGGGAACCAAGAGACCCAGTACTTC. This rearrangement joins TRBV7-3 to TRBJ2-5; maybe TRBD1 (6 bases). The germline V and J ends were trimmed by 4 bases and 0 bases, with 9 bases remaining between them. Germline V CDR1 and CDR2: SGHTA, FQGTGA. The CDR3 has 14 residues.

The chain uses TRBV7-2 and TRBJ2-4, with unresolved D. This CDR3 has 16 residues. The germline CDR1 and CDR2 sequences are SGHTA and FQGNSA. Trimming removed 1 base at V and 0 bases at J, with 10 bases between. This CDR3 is CASSLGLTLAKNIQYF. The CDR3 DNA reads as TGTGCCAGCAGCTTAGGACTTACCTTAGCCAAAAACATTCAGTACTTC.

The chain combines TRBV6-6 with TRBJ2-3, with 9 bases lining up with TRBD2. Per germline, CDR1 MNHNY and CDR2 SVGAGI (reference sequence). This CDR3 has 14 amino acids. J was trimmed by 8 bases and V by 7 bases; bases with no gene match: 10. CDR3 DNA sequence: TGTGCCAGCATAGCGGGAGAAGCTCTAGTTACGCAGTATTTT. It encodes CASIAGEALVTQYF.

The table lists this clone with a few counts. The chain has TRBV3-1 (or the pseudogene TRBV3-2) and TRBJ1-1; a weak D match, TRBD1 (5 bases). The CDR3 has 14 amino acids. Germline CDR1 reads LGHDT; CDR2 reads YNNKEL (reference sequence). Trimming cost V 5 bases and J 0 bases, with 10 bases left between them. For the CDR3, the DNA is TGTGCCAGCAGCTCGACAGCTATGAACACTGAAGCTTTCTTT. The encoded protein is CASSSTAMNTEAFF.

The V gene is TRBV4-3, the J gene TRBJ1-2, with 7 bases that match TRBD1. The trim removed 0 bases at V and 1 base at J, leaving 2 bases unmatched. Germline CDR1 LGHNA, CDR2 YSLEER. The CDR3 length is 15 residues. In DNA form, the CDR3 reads TGCGCCAGCAGCCAAGAGGGACAGCATAACTATGGCTACACCTTC. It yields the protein CASSQEGQHNYGYTF.

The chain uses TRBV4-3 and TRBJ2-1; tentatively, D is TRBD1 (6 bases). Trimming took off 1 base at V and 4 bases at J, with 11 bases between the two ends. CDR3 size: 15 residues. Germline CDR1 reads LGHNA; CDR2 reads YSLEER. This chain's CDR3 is CASSQGTVGYNEQFF. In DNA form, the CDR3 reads TGCGCCAGCAGCCAAGGGACAGTCGGGTACAATGAGCAGTTCTTC.

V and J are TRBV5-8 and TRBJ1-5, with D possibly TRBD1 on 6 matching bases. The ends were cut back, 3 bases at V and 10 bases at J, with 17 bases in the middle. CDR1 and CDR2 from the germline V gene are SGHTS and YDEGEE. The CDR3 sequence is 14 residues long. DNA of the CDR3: TGTGCCAGCAGCTCGGGACATCAATTTAACCCCCAGCATTTT. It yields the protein CASSSGHQFNPQHF.

The CDR3 loop reads CAWSVPARYYNEQFF. As DNA, the CDR3 is TGTGCCTGGAGTGTACCAGCGCGTTACTACAATGAGCAGTTCTTC. The gene calls are TRBV30 and TRBJ2-1; no firm D call. The germline CDR1 and CDR2 sequences are GTSNPN and SVGIG (reference sequence). Trimming took off 0 bases at V and 3 bases at J, with 12 bases between the two ends. This CDR3 is built from 15 residues. The whole variable domain, remainder taken from reference TRBV30 and TRBJ2-1, is SQTIHQWPATLVQPVGSPLSLECTVEGTSNPNLYWYRQAAGRGLQLLFYSVGIGQISSEVPQNLSASRPQDRQFILSSKKLLLSDSGFYLCAWSVPARYYNEQFFGPGTRLTVL.

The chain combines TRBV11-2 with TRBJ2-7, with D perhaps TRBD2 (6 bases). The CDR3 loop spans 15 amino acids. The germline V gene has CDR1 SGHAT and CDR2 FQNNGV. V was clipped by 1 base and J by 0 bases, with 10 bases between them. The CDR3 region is CASSLAGERSYEQYF. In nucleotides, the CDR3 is TGTGCCAGCAGCTTAGCGGGAGAACGCTCCTACGAGCAGTACTTC.

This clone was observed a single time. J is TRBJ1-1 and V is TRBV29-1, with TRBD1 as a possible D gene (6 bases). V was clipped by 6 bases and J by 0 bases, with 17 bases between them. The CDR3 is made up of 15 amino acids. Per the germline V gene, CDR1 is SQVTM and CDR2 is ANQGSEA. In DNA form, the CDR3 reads TGCAGCGTAATCGCGGGGGGGGGCCTGAACACTGAAGCTTTCTTT. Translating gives CSVIAGGGLNTEAFF.

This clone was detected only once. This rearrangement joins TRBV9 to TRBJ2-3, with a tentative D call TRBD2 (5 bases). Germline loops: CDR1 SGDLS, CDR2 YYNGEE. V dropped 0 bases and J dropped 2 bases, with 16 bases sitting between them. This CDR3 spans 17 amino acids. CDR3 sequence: CASSVDGRDPHTDTQYF. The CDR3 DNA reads TGTGCCAGCAGCGTAGATGGGAGAGACCCCCACACAGATACGCAGTATTTT.

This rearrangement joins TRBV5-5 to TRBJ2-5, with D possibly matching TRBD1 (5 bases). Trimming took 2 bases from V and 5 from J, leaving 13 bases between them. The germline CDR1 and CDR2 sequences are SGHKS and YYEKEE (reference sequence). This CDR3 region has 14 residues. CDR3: CASSFRGVGETQYF. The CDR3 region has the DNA TGTGCCAGCAGCTTTAGGGGCGTCGGGGAGACCCAGTACTTC.

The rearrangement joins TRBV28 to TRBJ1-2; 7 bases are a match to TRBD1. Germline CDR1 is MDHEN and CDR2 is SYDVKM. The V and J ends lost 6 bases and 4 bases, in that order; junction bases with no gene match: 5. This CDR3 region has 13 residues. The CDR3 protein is CASRWTGRYGYTF. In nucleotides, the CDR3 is TGTGCCAGCAGGTGGACAGGCCGCTATGGCTACACCTTC.

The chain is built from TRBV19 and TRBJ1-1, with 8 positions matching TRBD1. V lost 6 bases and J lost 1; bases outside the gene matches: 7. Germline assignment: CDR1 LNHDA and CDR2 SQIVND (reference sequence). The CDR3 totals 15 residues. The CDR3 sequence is CASRDRGQGNTEAFF. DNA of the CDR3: TGTGCCAGTAGGGACCGAGGACAGGGGAACACTGAAGCTTTCTTT.

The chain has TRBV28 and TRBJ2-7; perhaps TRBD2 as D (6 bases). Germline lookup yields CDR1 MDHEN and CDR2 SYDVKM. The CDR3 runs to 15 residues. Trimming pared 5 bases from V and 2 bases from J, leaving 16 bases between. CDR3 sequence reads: CASSPFGGIAYEQYF. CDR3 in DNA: TGTGCCAGCAGTCCCTTCGGGGGTATTGCCTACGAGCAGTACTTC.